This T cell receptor beta chain was observed in a study of cytomegalovirus exposure and HLA in healthy donors (dated by TCRdb to about 2017). About the study as a whole: In an earlier analysis of some 610 of the donors, about 260 Gb of sequence data and 120 million or so unique TCR beta sequences from 180 million or so T cells were reported. The T cell repertoires of 700 or so subjects were profiled by immunosequencing and related to cytomegalovirus serostatus. HLA typing covered class I and class II loci at four-digit resolution. A later analysis re-analyzed previously published TCR beta repertoires from roughly 690 donors and added high-resolution HLA genotyping to study TCR occurrence patterns. An early release covering roughly 640 HLA-typed donors comprised about 290 gigabases of sequencing data and 65 million to 100 million unique TCR sequences. In an earlier analysis of around 540 of the donors, high-throughput TCR beta sequencing was used to judge whether each TCR beta V gene segment behaved as functional or pseudogenic. Alongside the repertoire data, information on donor age, sex, ethnicity and CMV serostatus was compiled. Rather than drawing on any new phenotypic data, the later analysis identified candidate immune exposures from TCR beta sequences and the way those sequences occurred across donors. A later genetic analysis used genome-wide SNP genotypes for about three fifths of the 666 donors, treating that subset as a discovery cohort. Several DR-DQ haplotypes were treated as single units for association and clustering because of strong linkage in the cohort. In addition to the first cohort of 666 subjects, a separate validation cohort of approximately 130 different subjects was used. Among around 400 genotyped donors of the cohort, an average of around 240,000 unique TCR beta nucleotide sequences was sequenced per donor, of which roughly 17% were non-productive. Of the roughly 420 genotyped donors, approximately 80% were placed in the genetic ancestry cluster associated with self-reported Caucasian donors. The study aimed to test whether signatures of past pathogen exposure could be identified by cataloging public T cell receptors. All discovery cohort repertoires had been generated on a single sequencing platform. To predict cytomegalovirus infection status, the study brought together high-throughput TCR immunosequencing, statistical association of individual TCRs with disease status, and machine learning. The number of typed donors differed by locus: about 629-630 for A, B, C, DRB1 and DQB1; 522 for DQA1; about 600 for DPA1; and roughly 470 for DPB1. The research as a whole found: In vitro tests confirmed that a few of the cytomegalovirus-associated TCR beta chains recognize cytomegalovirus antigens. Most CMV-associated TCR beta chains appeared to be HLA-restricted in a later analysis, and the HLA associations seemed to be driven largely by CMV exposure. An earlier analysis of approximately 570 of the donors showed that most TCR beta V segments appeared in productive rearrangements either about 87% or about 30% of the time, which broadly matched IMGT annotations. Several of the top co-occurrence clusters appeared to be linked to parvovirus B19, influenza, CMV and Epstein-Barr virus, according to a later analysis. Linkage disequilibrium might explain the correlated functional status among segregating V segments, but an unknown experimental factor could not be excluded. Because counts were too low, 15 to 20 rarely observed V segments, including chromosome 9 orphons, were excluded from the earlier analysis of under 650 of the donors. In the study, around 150 TCR beta chains were listed as associated with cytomegalovirus. The classifier was reported to diagnose cytomegalovirus status with high specificity and sensitivity in both the original cohort and the validation cohort. Assigning TCR associations to individual alleles was difficult when HLA alleles, especially DR and DQ, strongly co-occurred. A further reported finding was that TCR beta sequences accurately predicted the HLA-A and HLA-B alleles for most subjects in the first cohort. A group of highly shared sequence variants was considered likely to be a technical artifact of the sequencing pipeline. The authors suggested that the approach could potentially be extended to other disease states and immunological phenotypes. In a later analysis, about 16,000 TCR beta sequences were associated with specific HLA alleles at a false discovery rate of 0.05. In a later analysis, HLA-associated TCR beta chains were found to be more clonally expanded and to have lower generation probabilities than equally common non-associated chains. Because HLA typing was missing for some donors at each locus, association tests included only the typed subset. Presence/absence analyses assumed roughly uniform sequencing depth across donors, an assumption that may not hold. The cohort was sequenced for TCR beta chains only, and without alpha or paired-chain data the features that could be detected were limited. In a later analysis, the rate of TCR association differed among HLA loci, with DRB1 alleles having the most associated TCRs and HLA-C alleles having the fewest. Immune exposure information for the cohort was limited to CMV serostatus. In a later genetic analysis, a missense DCLRE1C variant was associated with V-gene and J-gene trimming of TCR beta chains, and the association was replicated in an independent cohort. Across donors, most TCR sequences were observed very rarely, whereas some public TCRs were present in many individuals. According to a later genetic analysis, donors in an Asian-associated ancestry cluster had fewer N-insertions in productive TCRs than the approximately 700-donor mean. The 87-base-pair reads could not distinguish some IMGT-functional V segments, including TRBV6-2 and TRBV6-3, so those segments were excluded.

The cohort comprised under 700 healthy bone marrow donors. At the time of sampling, all cohort members were nominally healthy, though unrecorded immune exposures were likely present. The donor tested CMV seropositive, placing the donor among the 310 or so seropositive members of the cohort. Each donor provided a peripheral blood sample, and peripheral blood mononuclear cells were used for TCR beta sequencing. Genomic DNA was extracted from the blood cell samples with the Qiagen DNeasy Blood Extraction Kit. This clone was counted a single time. Its antigen is still unknown. No base qualities exist here, and no much larger clone lies one base off it. CDR1 MGHRA and CDR2 YSYEKL are derived from the germline V gene. Including cysteine and phenylalanine, the CDR3 has 15 amino acids. Here the CDR3 DNA is all that survives: 45 bases in frame from base 1. V is reduced by 4 bases and J by 1 base, leaving a spacing of 13 bases between them.

Libraries were prepared through the immunoSEQ multiplex PCR assay. For the multiplex PCR, a mixture combining 60 forward primers for TCR Vbeta segments and 13 reverse primers for TCR Jbeta segments was used. The CDR3 region of rearranged TCR beta genes was amplified from genomic DNA by a multiplex PCR assay. The amplified TCR beta libraries were sequenced on the Illumina HiSeq System as 87-base-pair reads. The published analysis was carried out like this. A later analysis tallied roughly 80 million unique TCR beta chains across the 666 repertoires, and some 10 million of those chains were shared by two or more donors. Raw reads were error-corrected and collapsed into unique sequences by a nearest-neighbor algorithm in which closely related sequences were merged to remove PCR and sequencing errors. V, D and J gene segments were assigned by aligning CDR3 sequences to IMGT reference sequences. For a sequence to be retained, a match of at least six nucleotides to both a V gene segment and a J gene segment was required. Rearrangements were called productive when the CDR3 lacked stop codons and stayed in frame with V and J; all others were non-productive. CDR3 was defined by IMGT convention, running from the second conserved V-encoded cysteine to the conserved J-encoded phenylalanine. The earlier analysis of a few hundred of the donors excluded any sequence lacking an unambiguous match to a single V gene segment. In an earlier analysis of several hundred of the donors, V segments were called functional above 56.7% productive rearrangements and were called segregating when the between-donor standard deviation exceeded 5%. To diagnose cytomegalovirus status from the catalog of TCR beta chain sequences, a statistical classification framework was built. In a later analysis, V and J genes were assigned by comparing TCR nucleotide sequences against IMGT/GENE-DB human TR gene sequences. The TCRdist pipeline was used in a later analysis to assign CDR3 sequences and most-parsimonious VDJ recombination scenarios. In a later analysis, each TCR beta chain was defined by its CDR3 amino acid sequence together with its V-gene family, and reads without a unique V-gene family were excluded. To address suspected cross-contamination and a sequencing artifact, a later analysis removed roughly 640 highly shared, low-generation-probability nucleotide sequences. In a later analysis, a clonal expansion index for each public chain was calculated from normalized within-repertoire ranks of inferred template counts. Generation probabilities in a later analysis came from a VDJ recombination model fitted to out-of-frame rearrangements, and those results were checked against IGoR. Hypergeometric tests were used in a later analysis to score TCR-TCR, TCR-HLA and TCR-CMV co-occurrence, with a repertoire-size bias correction applied to the TCR pairs. To estimate false discovery rates, a later analysis permuted the HLA or CMV assignments 20 times. In a later analysis, co-occurring TCRs were grouped with DBSCAN, and TCRdist sequence similarity was added when clustering was performed within HLA-allele-positive subsets. For co-occurrence clustering, repertoires with fewer than 30,000 or more than 120,000 public chains were excluded, along with roughly 5 repertoires with anomalous nucleotide sharing. Sourced from immuneACCESS, this table was stored by TCRdb with only in-frame sequences that have V and J called. A share of the clones is absent; for the studies checked, an unresolved V gene accounts for under half, and the remainder has no known explanation. Clone size and V and J calls were adopted from that table, with D and trimming inferred from the DNA. This sample lists 170,000 or so clones; approximately 80% were detected once. Approximately 6.8% of the sample goes to the ten largest clones.

This TCR came from a man aged 30 to 45 in good health and CMV-seropositive. Sequences were obtained from PBMCs. Here the chain combines TRBV4-1 and TRBJ2-5; possibly the D gene is TRBD2, per 6 matching bases. At the DNA level, the sequence is TGCGCCAGCAGCCCCCCGGGAGCTACCCAAGAGACCCAGTACTTC. Its coded protein is CASSPPGATQETQYF.